The 27 T cell receptor beta chains below come from one sample, sequenced in a study of beta chain features in type 1 diabetes. Since all of the isolated RNA was reverse transcribed, expressed TCRB transcripts were what got sequenced. Profiling relied on immunoSEQ multiplex PCR, and the TCRdb table lists in-frame clones only, not all of them. The sample has hundreds of thousands of clones, roughly 31% seen once. The sequencing sample was made of naive CD4+ T cells from blood. The origin of the receptors is a man younger than 30 in good health.

The chain has TRBV7-2 and TRBJ2-5; tentatively, D is TRBD2 (5 bases). The CDR3 has 14 residues. The ends were cut back, 5 bases at V and 2 bases at J, with 12 bases in the middle. The germline V gene has CDR1 SGHTA and CDR2 FQGNSA. The CDR3 DNA reads as TGTGCCAGCAGCCGTTCCGGGGATCAAGAGACCCAGTACTTC. It codes for CASSRSGDQETQYF.

J is TRBJ2-1 and V is TRBV5-1; 9 nucleotides align to TRBD2. V lost 6 bases, J lost 8 bases, and 9 bases stayed unmatched. The germline gives CDR1 SGHRS, CDR2 YFSETQ. The CDR3 contains 14 residues. CDR3 amino acids: CASKSSGSGDEQFF. The CDR3 nucleotides are TGCGCCAGCAAGAGTAGCGGGAGTGGGGATGAGCAGTTCTTC.

This clone showed up just a few times. This sequence joins TRBV30 and TRBJ2-5; 8 nucleotides match TRBD2. This CDR3 comprises 18 residues. The V gene end was trimmed by 2 bases and the J gene end by 5 bases; junction bases not matched to a gene: 19. The germline V gene encodes CDR1 GTSNPN and CDR2 SVGIG (reference sequence). DNA of the CDR3: TGTGCCTGGAGTCCCCTTGCTGGGGCAGCGGGAGATCGGGAGACCCAGTACTTC. Translated, it gives CAWSPLAGAAGDRETQYF.

The chain couples TRBV27 to TRBJ2-7; D assignment may be TRBD1 or TRBD2 (7 bases each). Trimming shortened V by 5 bases and J by 0 bases, and 14 bases separated the two germline ends. The CDR3 has 15 amino acids. Germline assignment: CDR1 MNHEY and CDR2 SMNVEV (reference sequence). The CDR3 DNA follows: TGTGCCAGCAGTCCAGGGGGAGGGCACTCCTACGAGCAGTACTTC. It codes for CASSPGGGHSYEQYF.

The rearrangement uses TRBV30 and TRBJ2-7; the match to TRBD1 covers 10 bases. Germline V gene data show CDR1 as GTSNPN and CDR2 as SVGIG (reference sequence). The CDR3 extends over 12 amino acids. V lost 4 bases, J lost 5 bases, and 2 bases stayed unmatched. In DNA, the CDR3 is TGTGCCTGGAAGGGACAGGGGAACGAGCAGTACTTC. This translates into CAWKGQGNEQYF.

The table lists this clone with a few counts. V gene TRBV4-2 combines with J gene TRBJ2-7, with 12 bases lining up with TRBD1. V lost 0 bases to trimming and J lost 5 bases; unmatched junction nucleotides: 5. CDR3 length: 16 residues. The germline V gene encodes CDR1 LGHNA and CDR2 YNFKEQ. The CDR3: CASSQEQGQGADEQYF. The CDR3 DNA reads TGTGCCAGCAGCCAAGAACAGGGACAGGGGGCCGACGAGCAGTACTTC.

The chain joins TRBV9 to TRBJ2-3; 7 positions agree with TRBD2. This CDR3 comprises 16 residues. CDR1 SGDLS and CDR2 YYNGEE come from the germline V gene. V gave up 4 bases and J gave up 3 bases; unmatched junction bases: 11. The CDR3 coding sequence is TGTGCCAGCAGCACCAGCCAAGGACTAGGAACAGATACGCAGTATTTT. Protein product: CASSTSQGLGTDTQYF.

V is TRBV7-9 and J is TRBJ1-4, with D possibly being TRBD1 (5 bases). The germline V gene has CDR1 SEHNR and CDR2 FQNEAQ (reference sequence). This CDR3 has 12 residues. V shed 5 bases and J shed 10 bases, with 11 bases lying between them. The DNA for the CDR3 is TGTGCCAGCAGCGGGGCTTGGAGAAAACTGTTTTTT. The encoded protein is CASSGAWRKLFF.

This chain connects TRBV11-2 to TRBJ1-4, with 10 bases that match TRBD1. In germline, CDR1 is SGHAT, CDR2 FQNNGV. CDR3 length: 17 amino acids. The junction had 4 bases not matched to a gene; V was cut back by 1 base and J by 2 bases. Here the CDR3 DNA reads TGTGCCAGCAGCTTAGGACAGGGGGCGCTGACTAATGAAAAACTGTTTTTT. Translated: CASSLGQGALTNEKLFF.

This clone was seen once. The J gene is TRBJ2-2, the V gene TRBV4-3; TRBD2 matches at 12 bases. In germline, CDR1 is LGHNA, CDR2 YSLEER. The CDR3 has 18 amino acids. V gave up 0 bases and J gave up 7 bases; unmatched junction bases: 9. The CDR3 DNA follows: TGCGCCAGCAGCCAAGAGGACGGACTAGCGGGAAGTAACGGGGAGCTGTTTTTT. Encoded protein: CASSQEDGLAGSNGELFF.

The V gene is TRBV6-6, the J gene TRBJ2-5, with 7 positions matching TRBD2. V trimming: 7 bases; J trimming: 7 bases; junction bases outside the gene matches: 15. There are 15 residues in the CDR3. Germline-derived CDR1 and CDR2 are MNHNY and SVGAGI (reference sequence). CDR3 bases: TGTGCCAGCATTAAGTCACTAGCGCAGGAAGCGACCCAGTACTTC. Translation gives CASIKSLAQEATQYF.

There are a few counts of this clone. The chain has TRBV4-1 and TRBJ2-6; a possible D gene is TRBD1 (6 bases). The CDR3 consists of 16 residues. The V and J ends lost 4 bases and 4 bases respectively, with 14 bases between them. The germline V gene encodes CDR1 MGHRA and CDR2 YSYEKL. Written as DNA, the CDR3 is TGCGCCAGCAGCCGCCTCACAGGGTCCGGGGCCAACGTCCTGACTTTC. It encodes CASSRLTGSGANVLTF.

This sequence joins TRBV30 and TRBJ2-6; D remains unclear. Germline V gene lookup returns CDR1 GTSNPN and CDR2 SVGIG (reference sequence). The V gene lost 0 bases and the J gene lost 2 bases, with 8 bases spanning the gap. CDR3 length: 15 residues. The CDR3, as DNA: TGTGCCTGGAGTGTATTGGGCGCTGGGGCCAACGTCCTGACTTTC. It encodes CAWSVLGAGANVLTF. Full variable domain (outside the CDR3, taken from reference TRBV30 and TRBJ2-6): SQTIHQWPATLVQPVGSPLSLECTVEGTSNPNLYWYRQAAGRGLQLLFYSVGIGQISSEVPQNLSASRPQDRQFILSSKKLLLSDSGFYLCAWSVLGAGANVLTFGAGSRLTVL.

V is TRBV7-2 and J is TRBJ2-7, with 7 bases lining up with TRBD1. The CDR3 is 15 residues long. V lost 2 bases and J lost 2; bases outside the gene matches: 6. Germline V gene lookup returns CDR1 SGHTA and CDR2 FQGNSA. The CDR3 reads CASSLSGTEPYEQYF. CDR3 DNA: TGTGCCAGCAGCTTATCCGGGACAGAGCCCTACGAGCAGTACTTC.

The sample holds a few counts of this clone. The CDR3 DNA reads as TGTGCCGGAGGGACAGGGGGCACCTACGAGCAGTACTTC. Protein: CAGGTGGTYEQYF. V is TRBV6-1 and J is TRBJ2-7; 12 bases match TRBD1. The CDR3 is made up of 13 amino acids. CDR1 and CDR2 from the germline V gene are MNHNS and SASEGT. Trimming at V came to 11 bases and at J to 2 bases, leaving 4 bases not matched to a gene.

The chain links TRBV28 to TRBJ2-3, with TRBD2 as a possible D gene (6 bases). V lost 8 bases to trimming and J lost 0 bases, with 9 bases between them. The CDR3 has 13 amino acids. Germline V gene sequence: CDR1 MDHEN, CDR2 SYDVKM. The CDR3 sequence: CASRGTSTDTQYF. CDR3 DNA: TGTGCCAGCCGGGGGACTAGCACAGATACGCAGTATTTT.

V gene TRBV20-1 combines with J gene TRBJ2-1; perhaps TRBD2 as D (6 bases). The CDR3 contains 11 residues. CDR1 and CDR2 from the germline V gene are DFQATT and SNEGSKA (reference sequence). The V end was cut by 7 bases, the J end by 10 bases, with 14 bases between. The chain's CDR3 is CSVADWKEQFF. The CDR3 nucleotides are TGCAGTGTAGCGGATTGGAAGGAGCAGTTCTTC.

This clone was detected a few times. This sample also contains other DNA sequences that code for the same CDR3. The rearrangement links TRBV5-4 to TRBJ1-5, with D uncertain. CDR3 length equals 14 residues. Trimming cost V 0 bases and J 6 bases, with 10 bases left between them. CDR1 and CDR2 (germline): SGHNT, YYREEE (reference sequence). The CDR3 loop reads CASSLGGLGQPQHF. CDR3 coding DNA: TGTGCCAGCAGCTTGGGGGGATTGGGTCAGCCCCAGCATTTT.

V usage is TRBV29-1 and J usage is TRBJ1-1; unclear D gene. Looked up from germline, CDR1 is SQVTM and CDR2 is ANQGSEA. Trimming stripped 7 bases from V and 2 bases from J, with 11 bases between. The CDR3 has 12 residues. This CDR3 reads CSGRRLNTEAFF. In nucleotides, the CDR3 is TGCAGCGGGCGGCGACTAAACACTGAAGCTTTCTTT.

The rearrangement links TRBV30 to TRBJ2-1; weak D call: TRBD2 (5 bases). The germline CDR1 and CDR2 sequences are GTSNPN and SVGIG (reference sequence). The CDR3 is made up of 16 amino acids. The V end lost 3 bases, the J end lost 9 bases, and 24 bases lay between the germline ends. CDR3 sequence (DNA): TGTGCCTGGAGAGCGGCCGGCCATCGATTTCGCGGTGAGCAGTTCTTC. Translation: CAWRAAGHRFRGEQFF.

The rearrangement joins TRBV27 to TRBJ1-1; D call uncertain. Germline CDR1 MNHEY, CDR2 SMNVEV (reference sequence). The V end was cut by 0 bases, the J end by 7 bases, with 21 bases between. This CDR3 comprises 17 residues. Written as DNA, the CDR3 is TGTGCCAGCAGTTTATCGCCGTTGTCCAGCCGAACGAGTGAAGCTTTCTTT. Its protein product is CASSLSPLSSRTSEAFF.

The V gene is TRBV27, the J gene TRBJ1-3; D gene uncertain. Germline V gene sequence: CDR1 MNHEY, CDR2 SMNVEV (reference sequence). This CDR3 comprises 13 residues. The V and J ends lost 6 bases and 1 base respectively, with 7 bases between them. The DNA of the CDR3 is TGTGCCAGCAGCAGGAATTCTGGAAACACCATATATTTT. This sequence encodes CASSRNSGNTIYF.

This clone was seen more than once but under ten times. The chain joins TRBV7-9 to TRBJ2-6, with D unresolved. CDR3 length equals 13 residues. Between the trimmed V and J ends, which lost 5 bases and 1 base, there was a span of 3 bases. Germline V CDR1 and CDR2: SEHNR, FQNEAQ (reference sequence). Here the CDR3 reads CASSGSGANVLTF. The CDR3 DNA follows: TGTGCCAGCAGCGGGTCTGGGGCCAACGTCCTGACTTTC.

The chain couples TRBV6-1 to TRBJ2-3; D gene ambiguous. Trimming removed 6 bases from V and 3 bases from J, with 1 base in between. The CDR3 covers 10 residues. Germline CDR1 and CDR2: MNHNS and SASEGT. This CDR3 reads CASRTDTQYF. For the CDR3, the DNA is TGTGCCAGCAGGACAGATACGCAGTATTTT.

This clone was detected a few times. This rearrangement joins TRBV7-8 to TRBJ2-5, with D unresolved. In germline, CDR1 is SGHVS, CDR2 FQNEAQ. V was clipped by 1 base and J by 5 bases, with 14 bases between them. The CDR3 is 15 amino acids. CDR3 amino acids: CASSLGTVKRETQYF. DNA of the CDR3: TGTGCCAGCAGCTTAGGGACCGTAAAGAGGGAGACCCAGTACTTC.

The V gene is TRBV23-1, the J gene TRBJ2-7; a possible D gene is TRBD2 (5 bases). TRBV23-1 is flagged as an ORF with uncertain function. The CDR3 runs to 15 residues. The V and J ends lost 0 bases and 2 bases respectively, with 11 bases between them. In DNA form, the CDR3 reads TGCGCCAGCAGTCAATCGTCCGGGATCACCTACGAGCAGTACTTC. Amino acids: CASSQSSGITYEQYF.

This clone came up a few times. The chain carries TRBV28 and TRBJ2-7; D is possibly TRBD1 (6 bases). V shed 1 base and J shed 0 bases, with 10 bases lying between them. The CDR3 consists of 15 residues. Per the germline V gene, CDR1 is MDHEN and CDR2 is SYDVKM. CDR3 DNA: TGTGCCAGCAGTTTATCAGGGACAAGCTCCTACGAGCAGTACTTC. Translating it yields CASSLSGTSSYEQYF. The full variable domain, rest sourced from reference TRBV28 and TRBJ2-7, is DVKVTQSSRYLVKRTGEKVFLECVQDMDHENMFWYRQDPGLGLRLIYFSYDVKMKEKGDIPEGYSVSREKKERFSLILESASTNQTSMYLCASSLSGTSSYEQYFGPGTRLTVT.